The 10 T cell receptor beta chains below come from one sample, sequenced in a study of CD8 T cells in ankylosing spondylitis (dated by TCRdb to the late 2010s). Study-level results and caveats: A TCR beta motif made up of seven or eight highly homologous amino acid variants appeared to be characteristic of blood from ankylosing spondylitis patients.

Preparation of the library involved 5' RACE. This sample was sequenced with an Illumina HiSeq 2500. The public sequencing data were trimmed at Q25 with fastp and processed into clonotypes with MiXCR by TCRdb, which kept only in-frame beta chains. For every CDR3 protein sequence, its rows merge into one entry that carries the most common genes and DNA. A total of fewer than 400,000 distinct CDR3 sequences appear in this sample, approximately 8.2% of them only once. The leading ten clones occupy more than 14% of the sample. No antigen has been assigned to these receptors. Sequenced: blood, either unsorted or a sorted T cell fraction (not recorded which). The receptor set was obtained from a male donor with ankylosing spondylitis.

The table lists this clonotype with many counts. The chain is built from TRBV20-1 and TRBJ2-2; 8 bases match TRBD1. V was pared by 0 bases and J by 1 base, with 4 bases of the junction left unmatched. CDR1 is DFQATT and CDR2 is SNEGSKA in the germline V gene (reference sequence). CDR3 size: 16 residues. This CDR3 is CSARETDRGNTGELFF. The CDR3 DNA is TGCAGTGCTAGAGAGACAGACAGGGGGAACACCGGGGAGCTGTTTTTT.

As DNA, the CDR3 is TGTGCCAGCAGCGAGGGGGCTAGCGGGAGTATTTACGAGCAGTACTTC. It encodes CASSEGASGSIYEQYF. This sequence joins TRBV7-2 and TRBJ2-7, with 10 bases fitting TRBD2. This CDR3 spans 16 amino acids. Looked up from germline, CDR1 is SGHTA and CDR2 is FQGNSA. The J segment lost 4 bases and the V segment lost 5 bases, leaving 11 bases of the junction unmatched.

The chain combines TRBV6-2 or TRBV6-3 with TRBJ2-7, with D unclear. V lost 5 bases and J lost 1, with 21 bases in between. The CDR3 sequence is 17 residues long. The germline V gene encodes CDR1 MNHEY and CDR2 SVGEGT. The CDR3 coding sequence is TGTGCCAGCAGTGGGATCGGCCCCAACCTTGGGTCCTACGAGCAGTACTTC. It encodes CASSGIGPNLGSYEQYF.

V and J are TRBV12-3 or TRBV12-4 and TRBJ2-1; the D is unclear. V was pared by 1 base and J by 2 bases, with 12 bases between. The CDR3 is 16 residues long. This CDR3 reads CASSLGRLVPYNEQFF. DNA for the CDR3: TGTGCCAGCAGTTTAGGGCGGCTAGTGCCCTACAATGAGCAGTTCTTC.

The chain employs TRBV3-1 and TRBJ2-1; D gene uncertain. The CDR3 runs to 11 residues. Germline V gene data show CDR1 as LGHDT and CDR2 as YNNKEL (reference sequence). V lost 0 bases and J lost 10, with 4 bases in between. CDR3 nucleotides: TGTGCCAGCAGCCAAGACGGCGAGCAGTTCTTC. Its translation: CASSQDGEQFF.

The chain combines TRBV7-2 with TRBJ2-2; no definite D call. V was pared by 1 base and J by 5 bases, with 5 bases between. The CDR3 covers 13 residues. Per the germline V gene, CDR1 is SGHTA and CDR2 is FQGNSA. The CDR3: CASSLEHTGELFF. The CDR3 DNA reads TGTGCCAGCAGCTTAGAGCATACCGGGGAGCTGTTTTTT.

This clonotype occurred a few times. The chain combines TRBV29-1 with TRBJ2-4, with 8 bases aligning to TRBD1. The germline CDR1 and CDR2 sequences are SQVTM and ANQGSEA. CDR3 length equals 13 residues. The V segment lost 6 bases and the J segment 6 bases; nucleotides outside the gene matches: 7. CDR3 amino acids: CSVRDRGRNIQYF. The DNA for the CDR3 is TGCAGCGTCCGAGACAGGGGAAGAAACATTCAGTACTTC.

The chain recombines TRBV27 with TRBJ1-2, with D unclear. Trimming removed 5 bases from V and 4 bases from J, with 20 bases in between. The germline gives CDR1 MNHEY, CDR2 SMNVEV (reference sequence). The CDR3 covers 16 residues. The CDR3 region is CASSAGSDTSIYGYTF. In nucleotides, the CDR3 is TGTGCCAGCAGTGCAGGTTCTGACACCAGCATCTATGGCTACACCTTC.

The chain has TRBV5-1 and TRBJ2-3, with 10 bases fitting TRBD1. The length of the CDR3 is 14 residues. Looked up from germline, CDR1 is SGHRS and CDR2 is YFSETQ. The V gene end was trimmed by 4 bases and the J gene end by 5 bases; junction bases not matched to a gene: 4. The CDR3 DNA follows: TGCGCCAGCAGCAATGACAGGGGGCAAGATACGCAGTATTTT. Amino acids: CASSNDRGQDTQYF.

This sequence joins TRBV29-1 and TRBJ1-1; no definite D call. CDR1 and CDR2 (germline): SQVTM, ANQGSEA. V lost 1 base to trimming and J lost 5 bases, with 8 bases between them. CDR3 length equals 12 residues. CDR3 region: CSVEVGLTEAFF. CDR3 DNA sequence: TGCAGCGTTGAAGTGGGGTTAACTGAAGCTTTCTTT.